This T cell receptor beta chain was retrieved from a study of cytomegalovirus exposure and HLA in healthy donors. With respect to this clone: Its antigen remains unknown.

Vbeta (60) and Jbeta (13) primers were used in the PCR. Clones were read by immunoSEQ multiplex PCR, and TCRdb kept only the in-frame ones, dropping some. The repertoire consists of 130,000 or so clones, with around four fifths occurring once and the leading ten covering more than 1.5%. Germline V lookup: CDR1 MGHRA, CDR2 YSYEKL. V dropped 4 bases and J dropped 3 bases, with 9 bases sitting between them. The CDR3 sequence is 14 residues long. Study-wide results and caveats: According to the study, roughly 180 TCR beta chains were cytomegalovirus-associated.

The sample consisted of PBMCs. The sequence derives from a man in his forties in good health and CMV-seronegative. The rearrangement links TRBV4-1 to TRBJ1-4; D is uncertain. The CDR3 protein is CASSRQESNEKLFF. As DNA, the CDR3 is TGCGCCAGCAGCCGCCAGGAATCTAATGAAAAACTGTTTTTT.